This T cell receptor (beta chain) was recovered during a study of blood T cells in healthy people across ages. Regarding the study as a whole: TCR beta diversity, measured per million T cells, fell in a roughly linear way with age.

Primed by a sample-barcoded 5' primer and a J-beta primer mix, a second PCR proceeded for 7 to 11 cycles. Sequencing yielded, for each sample, at least 3 million paired-end reads carrying CDR3. MiXCR, run by TCRdb on the 5' RACE reads, gives a single entry per CDR3 protein. The sample holds 550,000 to 750,000 distinct CDR3 sequences, approximately 21% seen once. A note on this clonotype: Antigen specificity is unknown.

This CDR3 has 16 amino acids. V gave up 4 bases and J gave up 0 bases, with 16 bases separating them. Germline V gene data show CDR1 as DFQATT and CDR2 as SNEGSKA (reference sequence). Sequencing was done on a sample of blood. This TCR was recovered from a man aged 70-80 years in good health. The chain carries TRBV20-1 and TRBJ1-5; TRBD1 might be the D (6 bases). CDR3 DNA sequence: TGCAGTGCTAAGTCGGAGGGGGAGAGTAGCAATCAGCCCCAGCATTTT. Residues: CSAKSEGESSNQPQHF.